The TCR beta chain under discussion was sequenced for a study of identical twins. Study conclusions and caveats: Beta out-of-frame sequences displayed a weaker excess of sharing between twins. Sequences that were out-of-frame, alpha and twin-shared displayed an excess of low generation probability. Among monozygotic twins, out-of-frame TCR alpha sharing exceeded what models predicted. A lower insertion count was a feature of abundant cord blood beta clonotypes, with no such feature in memory repertoires.

About this clonotype: Its specificity is unknown.

One entry per CDR3 protein results from TCRdb running MiXCR on the 5' RACE reads. The sample carries 450,000 or so distinct CDR3 sequences, 15% to 20% recorded once. Germline V CDR1 and CDR2: MNHNY, SVGAGI (reference sequence). V lost 2 bases and J 5 bases, leaving 5 bases between the germline ends. The CDR3 sequence is 12 residues long. The sequenced sample was naive T cells sorted from blood. The chain employs TRBV6-6 and TRBJ2-3; D ambiguous. This TCR was sampled from a man in his fifties in good health. The CDR3 loop reads CASSYGLDTQYF. The CDR3 DNA sequence: TGTGCCAGCAGTTACGGGCTAGATACGCAGTATTTT.